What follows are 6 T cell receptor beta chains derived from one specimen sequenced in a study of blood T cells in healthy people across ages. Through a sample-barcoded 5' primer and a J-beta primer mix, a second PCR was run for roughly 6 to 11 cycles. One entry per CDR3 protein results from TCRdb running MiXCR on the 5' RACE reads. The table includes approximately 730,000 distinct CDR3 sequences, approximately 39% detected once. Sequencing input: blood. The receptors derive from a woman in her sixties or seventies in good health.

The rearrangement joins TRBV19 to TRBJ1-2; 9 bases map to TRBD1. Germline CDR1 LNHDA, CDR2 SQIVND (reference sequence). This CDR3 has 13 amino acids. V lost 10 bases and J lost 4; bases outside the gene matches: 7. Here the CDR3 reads CAKAGQGFYGYTF. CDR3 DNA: TGTGCCAAGGCGGGACAGGGCTTCTATGGCTACACCTTC.

The CDR3 sequence is CAISLAGVTDTQYF. CDR3 nucleotide sequence: TGTGCCATCAGCTTAGCGGGCGTCACAGATACGCAGTATTTT. This rearrangement joins TRBV10-3 to TRBJ2-3, with 7 nucleotides matching TRBD2. Trimming removed 6 bases from V and 2 bases from J; junction bases left unmatched: 5. The V gene's germline CDR1 is ENHRY and CDR2 SYGVKD. The CDR3 extends over 14 amino acids.

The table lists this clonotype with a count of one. The CDR3 nucleotides are TGTGCCAGCTATCGAACAGGCGTGAACACCGGGGAGCTGTTTTTT. It is translated as CASYRTGVNTGELFF. This rearrangement joins TRBV6-1 to TRBJ2-2; D possibly corresponds to TRBD1 (5 bases). CDR1 is MNHNS and CDR2 is SASEGT in the germline V gene. The CDR3 covers 15 residues. The V gene lost 8 bases and the J gene lost 1 base, with 14 bases spanning the gap.

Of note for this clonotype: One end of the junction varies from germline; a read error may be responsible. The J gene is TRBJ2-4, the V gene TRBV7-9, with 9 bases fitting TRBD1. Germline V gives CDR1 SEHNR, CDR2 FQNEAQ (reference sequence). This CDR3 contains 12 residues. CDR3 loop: CSSSPGTGLQYF. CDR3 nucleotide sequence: TGTTCCAGCAGCCCCGGGACAGGGCTTCAGTACTTC.

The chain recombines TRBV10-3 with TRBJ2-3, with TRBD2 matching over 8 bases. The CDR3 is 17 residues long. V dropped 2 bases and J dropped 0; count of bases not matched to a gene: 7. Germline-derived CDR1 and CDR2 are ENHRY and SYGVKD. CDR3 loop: CAISETLSSGSTDTQYF. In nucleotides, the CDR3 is TGTGCCATCAGTGAGACTCTGTCTAGCGGGAGCACAGATACGCAGTATTTT.

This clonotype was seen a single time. The CDR3 nucleotides are TGTGCCAGCAGTTATGACAGGGCGGACCACGAGCAGTACTTC. Protein product: CASSYDRADHEQYF. The chain recombines TRBV27 with TRBJ2-7; 7 bases align to TRBD1. The germline V gene has CDR1 MNHEY and CDR2 SMNVEV (reference sequence). V shed 4 bases, J shed 5 bases, and the junction held 8 bases outside the gene matches. The CDR3 runs to 14 residues.